The sequence of this TCR beta chain was determined in a study of T-cell reconstitution after alpha-beta-depleted transplantation in children. Findings and limits, study-wide: Newly produced T cells mostly accounted for T-cell counts and diversity one year post-transplant.

The CDR3 totals 11 residues. Between the trimmed V and J ends, which lost 8 bases and 6 bases, there was a span of 12 bases. Per germline, CDR1 SQVTM and CDR2 ANQGSEA. This clonotype came up a few times. Its specificity is unknown. It was with unique molecular identifiers that the TCRbeta library was prepared. TCRdb called the PCR reads again in MiXCR, with one record for every CDR3 protein. The sample lists 500,000 or so distinct CDR3 sequences, roughly an eighth occurring once. The sample consisted of PBMCs, mostly from graft donor cells, taken 180 days after TCRalphabeta/CD19-depleted stem cell transplant. The chain recombines TRBV29-1 with TRBJ2-3; D unclear. The TCR originated in a female patient aged 2-10 years who had a stem cell transplant for aplastic anemia, so the T cells may come from the graft donor. CDR3 DNA sequence: TGCAGCCCCCAGTCCCGGGATACGCAGTATTTT. The encoded protein is CSPQSRDTQYF.